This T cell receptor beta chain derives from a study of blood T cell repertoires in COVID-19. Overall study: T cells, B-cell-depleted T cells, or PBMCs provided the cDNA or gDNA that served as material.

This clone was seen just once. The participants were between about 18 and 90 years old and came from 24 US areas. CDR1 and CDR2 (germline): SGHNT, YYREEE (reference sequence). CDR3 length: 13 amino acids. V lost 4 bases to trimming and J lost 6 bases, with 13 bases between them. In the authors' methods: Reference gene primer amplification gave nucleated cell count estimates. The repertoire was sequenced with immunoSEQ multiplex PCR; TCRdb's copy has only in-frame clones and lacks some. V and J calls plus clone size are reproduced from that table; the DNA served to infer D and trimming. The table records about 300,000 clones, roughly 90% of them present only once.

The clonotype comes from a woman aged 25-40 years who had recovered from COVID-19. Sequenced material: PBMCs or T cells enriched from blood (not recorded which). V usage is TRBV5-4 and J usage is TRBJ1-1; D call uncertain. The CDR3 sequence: CASSQTGPAEAFF. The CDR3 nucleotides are TGTGCCAGCAGCCAGACGGGTCCGGCTGAAGCTTTCTTT.